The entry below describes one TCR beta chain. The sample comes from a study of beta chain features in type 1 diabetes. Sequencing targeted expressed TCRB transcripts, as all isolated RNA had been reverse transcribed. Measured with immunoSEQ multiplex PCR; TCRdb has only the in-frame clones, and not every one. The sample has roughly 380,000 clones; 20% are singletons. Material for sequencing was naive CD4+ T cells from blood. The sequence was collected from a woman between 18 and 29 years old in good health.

The CDR3, as DNA: TGCGCCAGCAGCCAAGGAAAGGGGCGGGGGCCCACAGATACGCAGTATTTT. Its protein product is CASSQGKGRGPTDTQYF. The chain employs TRBV4-1 and TRBJ2-3; possibly TRBD2 for D (7 bases). The CDR3 contains 17 residues. Trimming stripped 1 base from V and 2 bases from J, with 16 bases between. CDR1 and CDR2 (germline): MGHRA, YSYEKL.